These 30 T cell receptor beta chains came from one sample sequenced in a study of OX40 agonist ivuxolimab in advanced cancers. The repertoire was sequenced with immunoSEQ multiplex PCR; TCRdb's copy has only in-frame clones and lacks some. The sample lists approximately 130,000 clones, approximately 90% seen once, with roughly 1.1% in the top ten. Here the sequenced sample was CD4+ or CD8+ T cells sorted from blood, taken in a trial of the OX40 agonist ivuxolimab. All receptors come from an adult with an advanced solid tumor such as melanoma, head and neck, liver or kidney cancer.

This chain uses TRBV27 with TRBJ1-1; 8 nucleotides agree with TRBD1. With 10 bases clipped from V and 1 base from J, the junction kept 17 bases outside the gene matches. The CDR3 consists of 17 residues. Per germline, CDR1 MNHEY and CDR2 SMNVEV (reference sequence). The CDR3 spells CATTPYATGTGNTEAFF. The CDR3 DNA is TGTGCCACCACGCCGTACGCCACCGGGACAGGGAACACTGAAGCTTTCTTT.

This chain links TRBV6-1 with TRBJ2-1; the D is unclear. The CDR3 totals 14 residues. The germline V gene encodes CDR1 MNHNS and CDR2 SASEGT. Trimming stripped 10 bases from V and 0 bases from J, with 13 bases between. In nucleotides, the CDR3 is TGTGCCACCCAGGATCTCAACTCCTACAATGAGCAGTTCTTC. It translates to CATQDLNSYNEQFF.

CDR3 loop: CASSPPWGTDTQYF. The CDR3 region has the DNA TGTGCCAGCTCACCACCGTGGGGCACAGATACGCAGTATTTT. The V and J genes are TRBV18 and TRBJ2-3; D not resolved. CDR3 length: 14 amino acids. Germline values: CDR1 KGHSH, CDR2 LQKENI. V lost 0 bases and J 1 base, leaving 5 bases between the germline ends.

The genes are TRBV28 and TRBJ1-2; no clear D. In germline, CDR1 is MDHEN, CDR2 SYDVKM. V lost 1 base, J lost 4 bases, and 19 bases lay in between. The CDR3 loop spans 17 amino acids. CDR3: CASSLYRSTRGGYGYTF. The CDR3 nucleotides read TGTGCCAGCAGTTTATACCGCAGCACCCGGGGAGGCTATGGCTACACCTTC.

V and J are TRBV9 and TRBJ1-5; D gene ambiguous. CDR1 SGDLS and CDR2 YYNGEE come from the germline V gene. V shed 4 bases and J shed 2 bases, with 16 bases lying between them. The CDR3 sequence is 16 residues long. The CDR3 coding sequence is TGTGCCAGCAGCCCACGAGGAGGGTTTGGCAATCAGCCCCAGCATTTT. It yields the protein CASSPRGGFGNQPQHF.

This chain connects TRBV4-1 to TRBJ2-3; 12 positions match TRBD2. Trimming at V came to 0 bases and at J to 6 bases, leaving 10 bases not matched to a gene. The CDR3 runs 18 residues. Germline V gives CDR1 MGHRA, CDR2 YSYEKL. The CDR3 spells CASSQEGSLAGGSDTQYF. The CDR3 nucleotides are TGCGCCAGCAGCCAAGAAGGATCGCTAGCGGGAGGGTCGGATACGCAGTATTTT.

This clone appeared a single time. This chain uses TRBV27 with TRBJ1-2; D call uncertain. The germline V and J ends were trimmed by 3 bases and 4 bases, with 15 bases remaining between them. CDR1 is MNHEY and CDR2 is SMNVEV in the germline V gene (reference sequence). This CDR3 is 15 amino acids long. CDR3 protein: CASSFMTPTPYGYTF. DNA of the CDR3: TGTGCCAGCAGTTTTATGACTCCTACCCCCTATGGCTACACCTTC.

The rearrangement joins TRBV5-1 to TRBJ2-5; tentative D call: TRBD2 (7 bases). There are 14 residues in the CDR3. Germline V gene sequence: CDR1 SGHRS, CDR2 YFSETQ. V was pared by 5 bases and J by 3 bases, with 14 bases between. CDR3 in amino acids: CASSSGGAEETQYF. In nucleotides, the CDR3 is TGCGCCAGCAGTTCGGGGGGCGCTGAAGAGACCCAGTACTTC. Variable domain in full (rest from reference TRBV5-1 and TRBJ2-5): KAGVTQTPRYLIKTRGQQVTLSCSPISGHRSVSWYQQTPGQGLQFLFEYFSETQRNKGNFPGRFSGRQFSNSRSEMNVSTLELGDSALYLCASSSGGAEETQYFGPGTRLLVL.

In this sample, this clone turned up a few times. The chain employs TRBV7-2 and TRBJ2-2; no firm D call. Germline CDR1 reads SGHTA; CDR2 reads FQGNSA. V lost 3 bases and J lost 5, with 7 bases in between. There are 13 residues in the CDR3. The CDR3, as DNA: TGTGCCAGCAGCTTTGCATGGACCGGGGAGCTGTTTTTT. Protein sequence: CASSFAWTGELFF.

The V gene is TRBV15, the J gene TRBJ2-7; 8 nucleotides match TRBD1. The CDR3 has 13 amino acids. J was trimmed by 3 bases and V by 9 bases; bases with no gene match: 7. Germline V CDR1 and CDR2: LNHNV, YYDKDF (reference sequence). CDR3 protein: CATSTGENYEQYF. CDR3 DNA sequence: TGTGCCACGTCGACAGGGGAAAACTACGAGCAGTACTTC.

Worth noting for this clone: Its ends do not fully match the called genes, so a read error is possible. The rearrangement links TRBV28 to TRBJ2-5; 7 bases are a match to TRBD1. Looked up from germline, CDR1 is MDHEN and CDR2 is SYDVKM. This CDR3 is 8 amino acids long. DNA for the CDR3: TGTGCCAGCAGGACAGGGCACTTC. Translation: CASRTGHF.

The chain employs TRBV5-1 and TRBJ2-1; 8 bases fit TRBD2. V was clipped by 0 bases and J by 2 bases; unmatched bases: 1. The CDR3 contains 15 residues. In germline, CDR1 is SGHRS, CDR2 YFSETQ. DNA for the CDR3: TGCGCCAGCAGCTTGGAACTAGCGGCCTACAATGAGCAGTTCTTC. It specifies CASSLELAAYNEQFF.

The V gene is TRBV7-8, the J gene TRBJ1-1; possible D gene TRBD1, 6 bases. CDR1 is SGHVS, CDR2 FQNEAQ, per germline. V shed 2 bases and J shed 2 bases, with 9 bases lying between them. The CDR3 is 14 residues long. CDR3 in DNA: TGTGCCAGCAGCTTAATCAGGGGAAACACTGAAGCTTTCTTT. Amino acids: CASSLIRGNTEAFF. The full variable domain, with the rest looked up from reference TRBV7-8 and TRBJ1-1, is GAGVSQSPRYKVAKRGQDVALRCDPISGHVSLFWYQQALGQGPEFLTYFQNEAQLDKSGLPSDRFFAERPEGSVSTLKIQRTQQEDSAVYLCASSLIRGNTEAFFGQGTRLTVV.

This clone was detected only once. CDR3 bases: TGTGCCAGCAGTTTCGGACTAGCGGGAAACACAGATACGCAGTATTTT. This encodes CASSFGLAGNTDTQYF. The V gene is TRBV28, the J gene TRBJ2-3; 12 nucleotides line up with TRBD2. CDR1 and CDR2 (germline): MDHEN, SYDVKM. The CDR3 extends over 16 amino acids. Trimming removed 3 bases from V and 2 bases from J; junction bases left unmatched: 3.

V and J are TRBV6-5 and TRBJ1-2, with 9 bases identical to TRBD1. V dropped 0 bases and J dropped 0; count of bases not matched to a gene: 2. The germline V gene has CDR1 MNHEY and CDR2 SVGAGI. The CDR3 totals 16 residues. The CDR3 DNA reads TGTGCCAGCAGTTACTCCGGGACAGGGTCTAACTATGGCTACACCTTC. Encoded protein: CASSYSGTGSNYGYTF.

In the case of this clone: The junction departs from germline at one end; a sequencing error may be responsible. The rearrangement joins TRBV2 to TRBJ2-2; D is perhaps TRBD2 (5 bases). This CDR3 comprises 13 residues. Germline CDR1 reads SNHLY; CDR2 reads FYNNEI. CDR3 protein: CASSPLVSGELFF. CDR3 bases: TGTGCCAGCAGTCCGCTGGTGTCCGGGGAGTTGTTTTTT.

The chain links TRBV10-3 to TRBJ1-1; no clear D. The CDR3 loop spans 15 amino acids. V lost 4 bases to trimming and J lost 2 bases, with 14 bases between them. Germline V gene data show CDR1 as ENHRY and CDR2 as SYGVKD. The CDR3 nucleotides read TGTGCCATCAGTGGGGCGCGGAGTACTAACACTGAAGCTTTCTTT. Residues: CAISGARSTNTEAFF.

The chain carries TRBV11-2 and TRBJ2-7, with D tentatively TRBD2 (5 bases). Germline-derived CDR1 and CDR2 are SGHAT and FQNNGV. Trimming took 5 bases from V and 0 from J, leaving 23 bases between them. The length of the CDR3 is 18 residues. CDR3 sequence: CASSPRVIAVGSSYEQYF. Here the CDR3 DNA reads TGTGCCAGCAGCCCCCGGGTGATAGCAGTGGGGAGCTCCTACGAGCAGTACTTC. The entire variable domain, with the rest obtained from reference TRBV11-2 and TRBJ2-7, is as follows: EAGVAQSPRYKIIEKRQSVAFWCNPISGHATLYWYQQILGQGPKLLIQFQNNGVVDDSQLPKDRFSAERLKGVDSTLKIQPAKLEDSAVYLCASSPRVIAVGSSYEQYFGPGTRLTVT.

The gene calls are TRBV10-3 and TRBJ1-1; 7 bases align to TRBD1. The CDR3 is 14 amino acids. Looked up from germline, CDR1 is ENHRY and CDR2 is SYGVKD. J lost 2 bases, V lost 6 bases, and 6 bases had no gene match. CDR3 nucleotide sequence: TGTGCCATCAGGATGGGACAGTATAACACTGAAGCTTTCTTT. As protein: CAIRMGQYNTEAFF.

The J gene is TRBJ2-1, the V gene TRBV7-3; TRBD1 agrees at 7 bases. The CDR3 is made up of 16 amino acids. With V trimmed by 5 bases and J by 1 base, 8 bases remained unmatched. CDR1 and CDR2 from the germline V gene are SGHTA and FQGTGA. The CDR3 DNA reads TGTGCCAGCAGCAAAGGGGGACAGACTTCCTACAATGAGCAGTTCTTC. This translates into CASSKGGQTSYNEQFF.

The CDR3 DNA sequence: TGTGCCAGCAGAAGTAGCGGCCCCCTTGGCGAGCAGTACTTC. Protein sequence: CASRSSGPLGEQYF. The chain carries TRBV6-5 and TRBJ2-7, with TRBD2 as a possible D gene (6 bases). V lost 6 bases to trimming and J lost 6 bases, with 18 bases between them. The CDR3 is 14 amino acids. Germline V gene data show CDR1 as MNHEY and CDR2 as SVGAGI.

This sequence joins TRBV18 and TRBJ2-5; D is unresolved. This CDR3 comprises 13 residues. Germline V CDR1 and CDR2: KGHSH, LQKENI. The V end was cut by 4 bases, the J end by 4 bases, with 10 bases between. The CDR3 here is CASSRPDRETQYF. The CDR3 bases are TGTGCCAGCTCACGGCCAGATCGAGAGACCCAGTACTTC.

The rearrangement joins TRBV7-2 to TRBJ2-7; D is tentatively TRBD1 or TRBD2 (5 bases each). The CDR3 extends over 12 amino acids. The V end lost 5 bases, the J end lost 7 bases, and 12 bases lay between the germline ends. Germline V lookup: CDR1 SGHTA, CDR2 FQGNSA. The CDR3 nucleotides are TGTGCCAGCAGCCCCAGGAGGACAGAGCAGTACTTC. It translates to CASSPRRTEQYF.

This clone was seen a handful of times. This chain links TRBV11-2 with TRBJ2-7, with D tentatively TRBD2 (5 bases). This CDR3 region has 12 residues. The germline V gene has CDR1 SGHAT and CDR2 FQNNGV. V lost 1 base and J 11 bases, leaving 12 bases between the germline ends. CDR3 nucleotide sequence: TGTGCCAGCAGCTTAGCGGGCGAGGAGGAGTACTTC. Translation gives CASSLAGEEEYF. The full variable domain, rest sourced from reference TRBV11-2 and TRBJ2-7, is EAGVAQSPRYKIIEKRQSVAFWCNPISGHATLYWYQQILGQGPKLLIQFQNNGVVDDSQLPKDRFSAERLKGVDSTLKIQPAKLEDSAVYLCASSLAGEEEYFGPGTRLTVT.

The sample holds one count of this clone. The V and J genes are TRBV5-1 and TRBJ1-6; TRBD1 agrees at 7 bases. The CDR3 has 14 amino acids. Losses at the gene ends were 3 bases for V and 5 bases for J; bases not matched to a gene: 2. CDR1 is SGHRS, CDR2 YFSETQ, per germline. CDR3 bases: TGCGCCAGCAGCTCCGGGACAGATAATTCACCCCTCCACTTT. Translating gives CASSSGTDNSPLHF.

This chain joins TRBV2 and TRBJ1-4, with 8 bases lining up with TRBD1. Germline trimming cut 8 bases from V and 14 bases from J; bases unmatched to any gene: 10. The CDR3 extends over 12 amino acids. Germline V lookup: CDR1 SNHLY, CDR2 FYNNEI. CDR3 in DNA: TGTGCCAGCTCGATTGAGGACAGGGTGCTGTTTTTT. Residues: CASSIEDRVLFF.

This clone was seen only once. The chain's CDR3 is CASGWGPYEQYF. The DNA for the CDR3 is TGTGCCAGCGGTTGGGGGCCCTACGAGCAGTACTTC. The chain employs TRBV6-6 and TRBJ2-7; possibly TRBD1 for D (6 bases). Per the germline V gene, CDR1 is MNHNY and CDR2 is SVGAGI (reference sequence). The length of the CDR3 is 12 residues. With 8 bases removed from V and 2 bases from J, the gap between germline ends came to 10 bases.

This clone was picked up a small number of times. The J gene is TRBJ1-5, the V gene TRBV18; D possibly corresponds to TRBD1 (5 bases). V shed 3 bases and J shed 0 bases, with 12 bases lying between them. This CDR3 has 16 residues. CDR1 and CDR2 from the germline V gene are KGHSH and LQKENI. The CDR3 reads CASSPGVQASNQPQHF. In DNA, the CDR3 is TGTGCCAGCTCACCGGGAGTACAGGCTAGCAATCAGCCCCAGCATTTT.

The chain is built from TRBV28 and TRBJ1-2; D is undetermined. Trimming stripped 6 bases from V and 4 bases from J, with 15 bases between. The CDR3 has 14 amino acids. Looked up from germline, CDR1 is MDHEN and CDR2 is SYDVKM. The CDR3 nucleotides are TGTGCCAGCAGACTCACCGGGGTGGCCTATGGCTACACCTTC. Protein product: CASRLTGVAYGYTF.

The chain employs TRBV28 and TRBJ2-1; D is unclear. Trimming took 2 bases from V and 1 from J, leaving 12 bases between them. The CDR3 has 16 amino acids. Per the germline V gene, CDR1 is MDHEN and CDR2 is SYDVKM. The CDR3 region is CASSLTPSSSYNEQFF. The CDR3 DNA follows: TGTGCCAGCAGTTTAACGCCCAGTTCGTCCTACAATGAGCAGTTCTTC.